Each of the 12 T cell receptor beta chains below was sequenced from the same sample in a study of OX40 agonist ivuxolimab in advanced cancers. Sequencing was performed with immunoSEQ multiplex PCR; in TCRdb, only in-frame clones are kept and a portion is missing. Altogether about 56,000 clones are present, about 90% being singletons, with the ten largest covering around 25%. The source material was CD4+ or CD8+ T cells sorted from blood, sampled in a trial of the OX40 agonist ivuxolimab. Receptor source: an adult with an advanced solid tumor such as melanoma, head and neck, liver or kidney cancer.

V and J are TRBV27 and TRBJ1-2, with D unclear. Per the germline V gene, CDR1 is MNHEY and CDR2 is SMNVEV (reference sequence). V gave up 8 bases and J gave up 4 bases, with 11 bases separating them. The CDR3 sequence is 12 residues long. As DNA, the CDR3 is TGTGCCAGCCGAGACCCTATCTATGGCTACACCTTC. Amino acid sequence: CASRDPIYGYTF.

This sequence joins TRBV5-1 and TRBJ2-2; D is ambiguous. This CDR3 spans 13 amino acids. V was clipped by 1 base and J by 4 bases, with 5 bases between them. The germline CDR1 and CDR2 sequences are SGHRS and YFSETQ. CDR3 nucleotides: TGCGCCAGCAGCTTGTCCGGCACCGGGGAGCTGTTTTTT. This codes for CASSLSGTGELFF.

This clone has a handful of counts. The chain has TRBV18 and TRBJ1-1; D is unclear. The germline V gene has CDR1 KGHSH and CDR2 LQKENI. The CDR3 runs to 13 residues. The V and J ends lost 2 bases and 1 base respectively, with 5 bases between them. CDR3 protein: CASSPGENTEAFF. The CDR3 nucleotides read TGTGCCAGCTCACCAGGAGAGAACACTGAAGCTTTCTTT. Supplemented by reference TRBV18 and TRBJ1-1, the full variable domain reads NAGVMQNPRHLVRRRGQEARLRCSPMKGHSHVYWYRQLPEEGLKFMVYLQKENIIDESGMPKERFSAEFPKEGPSILRIQQVVRGDSAAYFCASSPGENTEAFFGQGTRLTVV.

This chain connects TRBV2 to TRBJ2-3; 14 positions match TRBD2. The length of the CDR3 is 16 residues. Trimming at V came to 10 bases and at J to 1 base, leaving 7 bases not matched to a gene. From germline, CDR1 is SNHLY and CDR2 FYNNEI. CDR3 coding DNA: TGTGCCACCGCACCGGGACTAGCGGGAGGCACAGATACGCAGTATTTT. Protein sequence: CATAPGLAGGTDTQYF.

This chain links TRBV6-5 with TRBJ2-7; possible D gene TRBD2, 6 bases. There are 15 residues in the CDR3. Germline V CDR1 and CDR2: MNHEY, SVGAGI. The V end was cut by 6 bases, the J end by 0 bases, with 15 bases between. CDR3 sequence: CASSIAGTASYEQYF. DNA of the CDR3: TGTGCCAGCAGCATCGCCGGGACTGCCTCCTACGAGCAGTACTTC.

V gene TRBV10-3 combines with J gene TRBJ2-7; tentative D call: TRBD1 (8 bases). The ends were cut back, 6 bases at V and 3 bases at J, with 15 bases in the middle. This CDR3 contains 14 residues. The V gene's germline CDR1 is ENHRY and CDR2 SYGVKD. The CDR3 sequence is CAIRTDREGYEQYF. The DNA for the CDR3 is TGTGCCATCAGGACGGACAGGGAGGGCTACGAGCAGTACTTC.

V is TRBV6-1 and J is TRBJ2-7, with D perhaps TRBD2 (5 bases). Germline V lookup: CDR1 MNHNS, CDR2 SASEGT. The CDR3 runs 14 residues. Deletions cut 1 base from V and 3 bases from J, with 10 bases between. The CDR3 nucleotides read TGTGCCAGCAGTGAAGGCGGGTTCAGCTACGAGCAGTACTTC. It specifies CASSEGGFSYEQYF.

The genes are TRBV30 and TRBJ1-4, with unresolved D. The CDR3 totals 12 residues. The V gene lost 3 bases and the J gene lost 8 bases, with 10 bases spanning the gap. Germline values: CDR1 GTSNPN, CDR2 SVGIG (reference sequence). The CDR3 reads CAWSSTGEKLFF. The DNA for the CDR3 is TGTGCCTGGAGCTCCACTGGGGAAAAACTGTTTTTT.

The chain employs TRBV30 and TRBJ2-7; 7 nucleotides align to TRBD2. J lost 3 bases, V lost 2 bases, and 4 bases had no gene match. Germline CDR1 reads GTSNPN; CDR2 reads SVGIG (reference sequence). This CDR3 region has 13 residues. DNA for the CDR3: TGTGCCTGGAGTTATGGGGGGGACTACGAGCAGTACTTC. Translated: CAWSYGGDYEQYF.

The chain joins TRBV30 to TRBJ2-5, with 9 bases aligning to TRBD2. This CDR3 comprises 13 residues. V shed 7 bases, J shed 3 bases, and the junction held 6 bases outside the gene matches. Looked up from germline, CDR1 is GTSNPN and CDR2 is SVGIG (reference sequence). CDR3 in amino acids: CALTRLAEETQYF. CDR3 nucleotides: TGTGCCTTGACCCGACTAGCGGAAGAGACCCAGTACTTC.

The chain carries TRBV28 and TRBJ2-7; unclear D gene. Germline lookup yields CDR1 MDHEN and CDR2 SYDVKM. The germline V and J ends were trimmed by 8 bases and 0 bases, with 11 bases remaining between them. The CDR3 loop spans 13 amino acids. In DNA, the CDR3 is TGTGCCAGCCTTGACCCGGGCTCCTACGAGCAGTACTTC. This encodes CASLDPGSYEQYF.

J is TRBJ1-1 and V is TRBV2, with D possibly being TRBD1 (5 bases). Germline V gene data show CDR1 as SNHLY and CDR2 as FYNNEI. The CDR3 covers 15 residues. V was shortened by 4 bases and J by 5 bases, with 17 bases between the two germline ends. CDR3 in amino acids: CASSARESRGTEAFF. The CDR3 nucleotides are TGTGCCAGCAGTGCTCGGGAGTCTAGGGGAACTGAAGCTTTCTTT.